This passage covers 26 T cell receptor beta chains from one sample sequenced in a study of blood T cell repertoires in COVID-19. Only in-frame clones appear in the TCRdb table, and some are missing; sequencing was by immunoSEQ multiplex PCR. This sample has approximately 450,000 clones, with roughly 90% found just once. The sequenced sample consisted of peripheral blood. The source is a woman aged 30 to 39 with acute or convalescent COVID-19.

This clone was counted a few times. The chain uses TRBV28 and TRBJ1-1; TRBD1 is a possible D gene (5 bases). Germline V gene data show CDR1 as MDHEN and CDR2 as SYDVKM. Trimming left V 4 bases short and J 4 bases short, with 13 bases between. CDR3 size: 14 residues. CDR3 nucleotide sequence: TGTGCCAGCAGTTATCACACCGGGGGCACTGAAGCTTTCTTT. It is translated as CASSYHTGGTEAFF.

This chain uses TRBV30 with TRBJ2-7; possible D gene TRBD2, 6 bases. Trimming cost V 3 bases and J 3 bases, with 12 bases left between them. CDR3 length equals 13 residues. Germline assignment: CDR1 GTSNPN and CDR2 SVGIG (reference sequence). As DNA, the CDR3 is TGTGCCTGGAGCCGGGAGTACTACTACGAGCAGTACTTC. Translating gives CAWSREYYYEQYF.

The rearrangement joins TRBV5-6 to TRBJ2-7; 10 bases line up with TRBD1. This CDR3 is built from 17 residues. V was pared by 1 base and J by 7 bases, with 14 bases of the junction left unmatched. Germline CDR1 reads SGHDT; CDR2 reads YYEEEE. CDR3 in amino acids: CASSLKVRGQGFGEQYF. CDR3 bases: TGTGCCAGCAGCTTGAAGGTTCGGGGACAGGGGTTCGGAGAGCAGTACTTC.

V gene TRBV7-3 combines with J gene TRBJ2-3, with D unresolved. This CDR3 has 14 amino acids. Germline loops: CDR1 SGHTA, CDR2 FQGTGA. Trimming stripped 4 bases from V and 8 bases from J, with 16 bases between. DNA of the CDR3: TGTGCCAGCAGCTCACACCACGGAGTGGGTACGCAGTATTTT. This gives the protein CASSSHHGVGTQYF.

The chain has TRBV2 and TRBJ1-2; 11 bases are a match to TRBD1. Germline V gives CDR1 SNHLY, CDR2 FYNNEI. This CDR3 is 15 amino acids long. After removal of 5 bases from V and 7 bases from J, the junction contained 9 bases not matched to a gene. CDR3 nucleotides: TGTGCCAGCAGTCAAGACCTAGGACAGGGGGCTGGCTACACCTTC. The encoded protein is CASSQDLGQGAGYTF.

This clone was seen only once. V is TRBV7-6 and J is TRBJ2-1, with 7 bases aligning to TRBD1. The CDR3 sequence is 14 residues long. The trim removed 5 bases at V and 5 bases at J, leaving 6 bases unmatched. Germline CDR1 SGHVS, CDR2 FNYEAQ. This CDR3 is CASSHDRANNEQFF. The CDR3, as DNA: TGTGCCAGCAGCCACGACAGGGCTAACAATGAGCAGTTCTTC.

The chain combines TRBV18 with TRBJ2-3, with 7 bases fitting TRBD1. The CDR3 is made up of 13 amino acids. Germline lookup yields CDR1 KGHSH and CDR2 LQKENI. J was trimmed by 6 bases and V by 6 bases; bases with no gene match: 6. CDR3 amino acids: CASSRQQGDTQYF. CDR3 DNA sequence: TGTGCCAGCTCGCGTCAACAGGGGGATACGCAGTATTTT.

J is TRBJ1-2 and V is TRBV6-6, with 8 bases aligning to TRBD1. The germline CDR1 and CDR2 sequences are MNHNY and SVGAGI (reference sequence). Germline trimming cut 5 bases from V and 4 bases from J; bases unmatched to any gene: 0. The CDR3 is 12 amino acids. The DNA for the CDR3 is TGTGCCAGCAGTGACAGGGGCTATGGCTACACCTTC. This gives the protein CASSDRGYGYTF.

The CDR3 sequence is CASRLRDPCIEQFF. The CDR3 nucleotides are TGTGCAAGTCGCCTCCGGGATCCTTGTATTGAGCAGTTCTTC. This chain uses TRBV12-2 with TRBJ2-1; the DNA was not used to check the table's D call, TRBD2. TRBV12-2 is a pseudogene locus. This CDR3 has 14 residues.

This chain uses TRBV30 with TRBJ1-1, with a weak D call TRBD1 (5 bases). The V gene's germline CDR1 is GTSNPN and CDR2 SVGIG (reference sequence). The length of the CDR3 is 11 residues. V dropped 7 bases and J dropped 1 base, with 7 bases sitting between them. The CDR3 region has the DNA TGTGCCTTGACAGAGAACACTGAAGCTTTCTTT. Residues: CALTENTEAFF.

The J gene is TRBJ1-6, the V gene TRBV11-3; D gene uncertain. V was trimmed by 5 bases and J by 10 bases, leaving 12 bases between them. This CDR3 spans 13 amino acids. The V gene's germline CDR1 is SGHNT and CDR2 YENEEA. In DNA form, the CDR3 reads TGTGCCAGCAGCGAGTCGTATACGTCACCCCTCCACTTT. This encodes CASSESYTSPLHF.

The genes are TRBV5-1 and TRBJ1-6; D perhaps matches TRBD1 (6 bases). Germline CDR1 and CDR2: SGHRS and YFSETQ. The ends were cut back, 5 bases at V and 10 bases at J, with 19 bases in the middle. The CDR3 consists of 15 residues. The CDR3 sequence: CASSLEGTLGSPLHF. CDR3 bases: TGCGCCAGCAGTCTCGAGGGGACATTAGGATCACCCCTCCACTTT. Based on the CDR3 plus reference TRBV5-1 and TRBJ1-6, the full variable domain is KAGVTQTPRYLIKTRGQQVTLSCSPISGHRSVSWYQQTPGQGLQFLFEYFSETQRNKGNFPGRFSGRQFSNSRSEMNVSTLELGDSALYLCASSLEGTLGSPLHFGNGTRLTVT.

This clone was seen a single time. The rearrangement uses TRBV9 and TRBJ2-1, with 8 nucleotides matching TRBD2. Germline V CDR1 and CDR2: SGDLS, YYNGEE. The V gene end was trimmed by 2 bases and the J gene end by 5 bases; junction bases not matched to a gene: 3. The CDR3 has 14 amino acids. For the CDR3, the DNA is TGTGCCAGCAGCGTCGCGGGGGGAAACAATGAGCAGTTCTTC. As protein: CASSVAGGNNEQFF.

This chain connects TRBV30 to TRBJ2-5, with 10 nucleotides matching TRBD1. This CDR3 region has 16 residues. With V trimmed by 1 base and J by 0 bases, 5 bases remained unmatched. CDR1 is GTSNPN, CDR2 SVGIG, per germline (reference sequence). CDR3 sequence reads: CAWSGGQGMYQETQYF. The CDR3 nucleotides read TGTGCCTGGAGTGGGGGACAGGGGATGTACCAAGAGACCCAGTACTTC.

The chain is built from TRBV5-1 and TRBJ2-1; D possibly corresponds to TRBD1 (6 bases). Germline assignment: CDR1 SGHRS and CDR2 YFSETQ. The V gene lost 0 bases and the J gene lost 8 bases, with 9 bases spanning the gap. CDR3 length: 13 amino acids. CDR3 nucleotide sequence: TGCGCCAGCAGCTTGGGTAAGGGGGATGAGCAGTTCTTC. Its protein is CASSLGKGDEQFF.

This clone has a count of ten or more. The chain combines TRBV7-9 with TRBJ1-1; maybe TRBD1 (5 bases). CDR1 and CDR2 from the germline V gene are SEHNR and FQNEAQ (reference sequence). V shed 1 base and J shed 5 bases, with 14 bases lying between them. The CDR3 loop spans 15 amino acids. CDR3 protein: CASSLVRGFGTEAFF. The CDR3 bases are TGTGCCAGCAGCTTAGTAAGGGGCTTCGGGACTGAAGCTTTCTTT.

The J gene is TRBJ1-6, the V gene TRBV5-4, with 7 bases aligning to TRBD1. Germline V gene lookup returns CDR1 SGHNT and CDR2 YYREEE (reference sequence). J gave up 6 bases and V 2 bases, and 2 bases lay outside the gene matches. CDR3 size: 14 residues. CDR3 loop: CASSLGQVNSPLHF. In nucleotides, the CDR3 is TGTGCCAGCAGCTTAGGACAGGTTAATTCACCCCTCCACTTT.

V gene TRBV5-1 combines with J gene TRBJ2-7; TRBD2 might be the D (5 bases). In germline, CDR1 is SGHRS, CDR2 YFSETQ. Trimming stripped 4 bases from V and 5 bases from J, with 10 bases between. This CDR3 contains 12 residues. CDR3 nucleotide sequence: TGCGCCAGCAGCGCAAACGGGAACGAGCAGTACTTC. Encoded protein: CASSANGNEQYF.

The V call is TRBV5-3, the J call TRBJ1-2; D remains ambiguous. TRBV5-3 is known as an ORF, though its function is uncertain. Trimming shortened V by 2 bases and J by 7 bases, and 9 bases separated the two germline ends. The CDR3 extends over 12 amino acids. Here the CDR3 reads CARSFFEGGYTF. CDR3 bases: TGTGCCAGAAGCTTCTTTGAGGGTGGCTACACCTTC.

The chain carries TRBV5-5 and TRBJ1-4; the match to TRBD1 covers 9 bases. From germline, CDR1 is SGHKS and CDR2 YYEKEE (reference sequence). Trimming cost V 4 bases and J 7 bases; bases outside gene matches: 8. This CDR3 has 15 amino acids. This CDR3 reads CASSTRQGVGEKLFF. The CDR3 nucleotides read TGTGCCAGCAGCACGAGACAGGGGGTAGGTGAAAAACTGTTTTTT.

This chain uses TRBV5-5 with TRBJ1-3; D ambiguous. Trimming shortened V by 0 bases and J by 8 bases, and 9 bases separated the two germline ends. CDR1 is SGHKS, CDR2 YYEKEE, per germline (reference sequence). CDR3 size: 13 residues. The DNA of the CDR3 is TGTGCCAGCAGCTTGGCCGGGTTTGACACCATATATTTT. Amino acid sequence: CASSLAGFDTIYF.

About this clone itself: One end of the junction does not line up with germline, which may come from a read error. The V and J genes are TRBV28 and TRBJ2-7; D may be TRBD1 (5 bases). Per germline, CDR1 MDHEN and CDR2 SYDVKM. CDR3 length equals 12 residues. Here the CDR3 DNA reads TGCAGGGTAGGGGCGAACTCCTACGAGCAGTACTTC. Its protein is CRVGANSYEQYF.

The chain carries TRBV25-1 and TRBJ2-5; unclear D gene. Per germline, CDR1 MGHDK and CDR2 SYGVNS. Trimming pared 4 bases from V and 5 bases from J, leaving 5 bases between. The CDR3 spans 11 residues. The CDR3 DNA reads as TGTGCCAGCAGTGGCGGTGAGACCCAGTACTTC. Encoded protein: CASSGGETQYF.

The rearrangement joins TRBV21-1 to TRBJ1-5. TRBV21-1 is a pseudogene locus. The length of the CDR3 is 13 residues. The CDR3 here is CASSKGSGQPQHF. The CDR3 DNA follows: TGTGCCAGCAGCAAAGGGTCGGGTCAGCCCCAGCATTTT.

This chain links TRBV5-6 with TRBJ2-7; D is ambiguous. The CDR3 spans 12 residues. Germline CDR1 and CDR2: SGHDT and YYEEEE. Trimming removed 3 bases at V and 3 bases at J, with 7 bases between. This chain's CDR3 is CASSYGSYEQYF. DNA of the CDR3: TGTGCCAGCAGCTACGGTAGCTACGAGCAGTACTTC. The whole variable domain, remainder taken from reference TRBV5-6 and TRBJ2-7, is DAGVTQSPTHLIKTRGQQVTLRCSPKSGHDTVSWYQQALGQGPQFIFQYYEEEERQRGNFPDRFSGHQFPNYSSELNVNALLLGDSALYLCASSYGSYEQYFGPGTRLTVT.

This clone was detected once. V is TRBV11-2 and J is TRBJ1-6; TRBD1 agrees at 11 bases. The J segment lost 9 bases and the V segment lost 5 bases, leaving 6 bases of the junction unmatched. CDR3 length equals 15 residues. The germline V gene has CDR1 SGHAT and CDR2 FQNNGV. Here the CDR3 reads CASSPGTGGGSPLHF. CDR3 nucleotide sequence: TGTGCCAGCAGCCCCGGGACAGGGGGTGGTTCACCCCTCCACTTT.